This TCR beta chain stems from a study of blood T cell repertoires in COVID-19. Study overall: The study counted Cohort 3 donors as recovered given two negative PCRs, clearance, or symptom resolution. Sample material is recorded as cDNA or gDNA derived from T cells, B-cell-depleted T cells, or PBMCs.

Participants were aged about 18 to 90 years, lived in about 26 US areas, and enrolled virtually. In the study's own analysis: From reference gene primer amplification, estimates of nucleated cell counts were derived. Sequenced by immunoSEQ multiplex PCR; TCRdb stores in-frame clones only, minus some. V and J calls and clone size are those listed in that table; D and trimming were worked out from the DNA. Of over 110,000 clones listed, over 75% are singletons. The source material was PBMCs or T cells enriched from blood (not recorded which). The receptor's source is a man between 50 and 59 years old in a cohort exposed to, infected with or recovered from COVID-19 (not recorded which).

The CDR3 DNA reads TGTGCCAGCAGTGACAGGGATGGCTACACCTTC. Translated, it gives CASSDRDGYTF. The V call is TRBV6-2 or TRBV6-3, the J call TRBJ1-2, with 7 bases identical to TRBD1. CDR1 MNHEY and CDR2 SVGEGT come from the germline V gene. This CDR3 has 11 residues. Trimming took 5 bases from V and 6 from J; bases not matched to a gene: 0.